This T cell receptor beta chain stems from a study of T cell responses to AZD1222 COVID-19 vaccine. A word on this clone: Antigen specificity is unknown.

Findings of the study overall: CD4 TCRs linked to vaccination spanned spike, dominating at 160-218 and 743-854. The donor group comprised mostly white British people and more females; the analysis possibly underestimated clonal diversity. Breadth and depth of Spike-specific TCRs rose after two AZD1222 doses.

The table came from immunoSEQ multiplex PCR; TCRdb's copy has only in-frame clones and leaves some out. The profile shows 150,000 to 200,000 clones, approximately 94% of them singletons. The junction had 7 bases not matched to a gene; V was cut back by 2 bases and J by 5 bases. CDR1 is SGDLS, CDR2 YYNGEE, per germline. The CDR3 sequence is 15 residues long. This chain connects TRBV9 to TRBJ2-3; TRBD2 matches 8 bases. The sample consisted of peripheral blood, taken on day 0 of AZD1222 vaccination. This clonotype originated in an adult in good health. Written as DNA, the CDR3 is TGTGCCAGCAGCGTTCGGGAGGGCCGGGGAGATACGCAGTATTTT. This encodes CASSVREGRGDTQYF.